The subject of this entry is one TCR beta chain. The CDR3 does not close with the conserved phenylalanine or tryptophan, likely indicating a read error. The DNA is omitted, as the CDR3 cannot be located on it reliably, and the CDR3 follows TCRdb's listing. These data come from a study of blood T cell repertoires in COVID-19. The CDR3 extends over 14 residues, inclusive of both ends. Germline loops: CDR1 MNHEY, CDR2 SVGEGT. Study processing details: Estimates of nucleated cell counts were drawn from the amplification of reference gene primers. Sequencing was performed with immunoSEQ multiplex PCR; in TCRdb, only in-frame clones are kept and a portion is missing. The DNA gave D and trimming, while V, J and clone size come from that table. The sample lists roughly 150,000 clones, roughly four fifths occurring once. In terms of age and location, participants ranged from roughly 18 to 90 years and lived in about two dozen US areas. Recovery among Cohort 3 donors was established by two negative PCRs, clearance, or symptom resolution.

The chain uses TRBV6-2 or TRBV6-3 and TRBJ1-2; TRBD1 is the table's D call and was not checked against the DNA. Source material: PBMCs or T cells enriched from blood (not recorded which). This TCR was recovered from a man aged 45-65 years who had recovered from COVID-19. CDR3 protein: CASSYKPDRVKIIG.